This is a list of T cell receptor beta chains from one sample in a study of OX40 agonist ivuxolimab in advanced cancers. Data came from immunoSEQ multiplex PCR; TCRdb stores just in-frame clones and leaves some out. This sample carries some 44,000 clones, around 86% of them seen once, and the ten largest clones take 0.38%. Sample: CD4+ or CD8+ T cells sorted from blood, taken in a trial of the OX40 agonist ivuxolimab. Receptors were obtained from an adult with an advanced solid tumor such as melanoma, head and neck, liver or kidney cancer. CDR3s include the opening cysteine and the closing phenylalanine or tryptophan. Each record gives: clone size, J gene, D gene, V gene, CDR3 DNA, CDR3 protein. A D gene is named only where the DNA matches it firmly. Rows give clone size only sometimes, using once, few, many, or a class for an expanded clone.

abundance: NA
j_gene: TRBJ1-5
d_gene: NA
v_gene: TRBV28
CDR3nt: TGTGCCAGCAGTAACTTTACGGGGGTTTACAATCAGCCCCAGCATTTT
CDR3aa: CASSNFTGVYNQPQHF

abundance: NA
j_gene: TRBJ2-3
d_gene: NA
v_gene: TRBV6-6
CDR3nt: TGTGCCAGCAAGATGGGAGATACGCAGTATTTT
CDR3aa: CASKMGDTQYF

abundance: NA
j_gene: TRBJ1-1
d_gene: NA
v_gene: TRBV6-5
CDR3nt: TGTGCCAGCAGTTTAGCTAACACTGAAGCTTTCTTT
CDR3aa: CASSLANTEAFF

abundance: NA
j_gene: TRBJ1-5
d_gene: NA
v_gene: TRBV7-3
CDR3nt: TGTGCCAGCAGCTTTAGTCTCAATCAGCCCCAGCATTTT
CDR3aa: CASSFSLNQPQHF

abundance: NA
j_gene: TRBJ2-3
d_gene: TRBD2
v_gene: TRBV6-5
CDR3nt: TGTGCCAGCAGTTTCTTAGCGGGGGGGCCGACAGATACGCAGTATTTT
CDR3aa: CASSFLAGGPTDTQYF

abundance: once
j_gene: TRBJ1-1
d_gene: NA
v_gene: TRBV25-1
CDR3nt: TGTGCCAGCAGTGAACTGGGGCACGCTACTGAAGCTTTCTTT
CDR3aa: CASSELGHATEAFF

abundance: NA
j_gene: TRBJ1-1
d_gene: NA
v_gene: TRBV19
CDR3nt: TGTGCCAGTATGACCCGAAGGAATGACCCGGTAAGCGGAGCTTTCTTT
CDR3aa: CASMTRRNDPVSGAFF

abundance: NA
j_gene: TRBJ2-7
d_gene: NA
v_gene: TRBV5-6
CDR3nt: TGTGCCAGCAGCCCCCGGGGGCACTACGAGCAGTACTTC
CDR3aa: CASSPRGHYEQYF

abundance: NA
j_gene: TRBJ1-5
d_gene: NA
v_gene: TRBV28
CDR3nt: TGTGCCAGCAGTTTATGGGGAAGGGACATCGGGGGCAATCAGCCCCAGCATTTT
CDR3aa: CASSLWGRDIGGNQPQHF

abundance: NA
j_gene: TRBJ2-3
d_gene: TRBD1
v_gene: TRBV2
CDR3nt: TGTGCCAGCAGTGTGGGACAGGGTCAGAGCACAGATACGCAGTATTTT
CDR3aa: CASSVGQGQSTDTQYF

abundance: once
j_gene: TRBJ2-7
d_gene: TRBD1
v_gene: TRBV7-3
CDR3nt: TGTGCCAGCAGCCTAGACAGGGGGCGAGCCTACGAGCAGTACTTC
CDR3aa: CASSLDRGRAYEQYF

abundance: once
j_gene: TRBJ2-3
d_gene: TRBD2
v_gene: TRBV4-1
CDR3nt: TGCGCCAGCAGCCAAGGAGCGGGAGGGTTTGTAGATACGCAGTATTTT
CDR3aa: CASSQGAGGFVDTQYF

abundance: NA
j_gene: TRBJ2-5
d_gene: NA
v_gene: TRBV6-1
CDR3nt: TGTGCCAGCAGTGAAGGGGGGTTCCGTCAAGAGACCCAGTACTTC
CDR3aa: CASSEGGFRQETQYF

abundance: NA
j_gene: TRBJ1-3
d_gene: NA
v_gene: TRBV7-8
CDR3nt: TGTGCCAGCAGCCAAAGCGGCTCAGGAAACACCATATATTTT
CDR3aa: CASSQSGSGNTIYF

abundance: NA
j_gene: TRBJ2-3
d_gene: TRBD2
v_gene: TRBV7-2
CDR3nt: TGTGCCAGCAGCCCTAGCGGGGGGGCGGGTACGCAGTATTTT
CDR3aa: CASSPSGGAGTQYF

abundance: NA
j_gene: TRBJ2-1
d_gene: TRBD2
v_gene: TRBV7-7
CDR3nt: TGTGCTAGCAGCCTCACTAGCGGGGGTGAGCAGTTCTTC
CDR3aa: CASSLTSGGEQFF

abundance: few
j_gene: TRBJ2-3
d_gene: NA
v_gene: TRBV5-5
CDR3nt: TGTGCCAGCAGCTTGTATGAGGATACGCAGTATTTT
CDR3aa: CASSLYEDTQYF